The 10 T cell receptor beta chains below were found in one sample sequenced in a study of circulating and synovial CD4+ cells in juvenile arthritis. Clones were read by immunoSEQ multiplex PCR, and TCRdb kept only the in-frame ones, dropping some. This table holds about 33,000 clones, 90% to 95% found once. Sequencing was done on a sample of CD4+ T cells from blood. These receptors were collected from a human donor with juvenile idiopathic arthritis.

The chain employs TRBV29-1 and TRBJ1-2, with 11 positions matching TRBD1. Germline CDR1 and CDR2: SQVTM and ANQGSEA. The CDR3 spans 15 residues. V lost 8 bases, J lost 7 bases, and 15 bases stayed unmatched. CDR3 nucleotides: TGCAGCTTCCGGACAGGGGGCGTATCGGTCTCTGGCTACACCTTC. It is translated as CSFRTGGVSVSGYTF.

V is TRBV28 and J is TRBJ2-2, with D possibly matching TRBD2 (5 bases). Germline values: CDR1 MDHEN, CDR2 SYDVKM. The V end lost 6 bases, the J end lost 1 base, and 18 bases lay between the germline ends. The CDR3 is 17 amino acids. The CDR3 DNA sequence: TGTGCCAGCAGCTCAGGTTTAAGAGGGAAGAACACCGGGGAGCTGTTTTTT. Translated, it gives CASSSGLRGKNTGELFF.

The chain joins TRBV19 to TRBJ1-4, with D perhaps matching TRBD1 (6 bases). CDR3 length equals 15 residues. V was clipped by 6 bases and J by 8 bases, with 19 bases between them. Germline CDR1 is LNHDA and CDR2 is SQIVND (reference sequence). This CDR3 reads CASRPLQGGREKLFF. DNA of the CDR3: TGTGCCAGTAGGCCCTTACAGGGAGGGAGGGAAAAACTGTTTTTT. The complete variable domain, with remaining parts taken from reference TRBV19 and TRBJ1-4, reads DGGITQSPKYLFRKEGQNVTLSCEQNLNHDAMYWYRQDPGQGLRLIYYSQIVNDFQKGDIAEGYSVSREKKESFPLTVTSAQKNPTAFYLCASRPLQGGREKLFFGSGTQLSVL.

This chain links TRBV6-1 with TRBJ1-1; weak D call: TRBD1 (5 bases). Trimming left V 4 bases short and J 0 bases short, with 21 bases between. The CDR3 has 18 residues. Germline loops: CDR1 MNHNS, CDR2 SASEGT. Here the CDR3 reads CASSATPPTDRLNTEAFF. In nucleotides, the CDR3 is TGTGCCAGCAGTGCCACTCCACCGACAGACAGATTGAACACTGAAGCTTTCTTT.

The chain combines TRBV6-1 with TRBJ1-2; D unresolved. The CDR3 runs to 17 residues. V was trimmed by 2 bases and J by 4 bases, leaving 20 bases between them. CDR1 and CDR2 (germline): MNHNS, SASEGT. The CDR3 reads CASSEFGIGSSGYGYTF. In nucleotides, the CDR3 is TGTGCCAGCAGTGAATTCGGTATAGGAAGCTCGGGCTATGGCTACACCTTC.

The CDR3, as DNA: TGCAGCGTTGAAGGGGTACGGGGACAAGGGGACACAGATACGCAGTATTTT. Translated, it gives CSVEGVRGQGDTDTQYF. The chain joins TRBV29-1 to TRBJ2-3, with TRBD1 as a possible D gene (6 bases). Per germline, CDR1 SQVTM and CDR2 ANQGSEA. With 1 base removed from V and 2 bases from J, the gap between germline ends came to 19 bases. CDR3 size: 17 residues.

The CDR3 is CASSLTGEETQYF. Here the CDR3 DNA reads TGTGCCAGCAGCTTAACGGGAGAAGAGACCCAGTACTTC. The chain links TRBV11-2 to TRBJ2-5, with D tentatively TRBD2 (6 bases). This CDR3 contains 13 residues. Germline values: CDR1 SGHAT, CDR2 FQNNGV. The ends were cut back, 2 bases at V and 3 bases at J, with 7 bases in the middle.

The V call is TRBV4-3, the J call TRBJ1-5, with a tentative D call TRBD1 (6 bases). Trimming removed 4 bases at V and 7 bases at J, with 17 bases between. The CDR3 extends over 15 amino acids. In germline, CDR1 is LGHNA, CDR2 YSLEER. Here the CDR3 DNA reads TGCGCCAGCAGCCCCTCTACAGGGTACCCCCAGCCCCAGCATTTT. It yields the protein CASSPSTGYPQPQHF.

This chain joins TRBV5-6 and TRBJ2-7, with 8 bases aligning to TRBD2. Germline assignment: CDR1 SGHDT and CDR2 YYEEEE. The trim removed 2 bases at V and 2 bases at J, leaving 3 bases unmatched. The CDR3 runs to 14 residues. In nucleotides, the CDR3 is TGTGCCAGCAGCTTAAGGCGGGGGGCCTACGAGCAGTACTTC. It translates to CASSLRRGAYEQYF. Full variable domain (outside the CDR3, taken from reference TRBV5-6 and TRBJ2-7): DAGVTQSPTHLIKTRGQQVTLRCSPKSGHDTVSWYQQALGQGPQFIFQYYEEEERQRGNFPDRFSGHQFPNYSSELNVNALLLGDSALYLCASSLRRGAYEQYFGPGTRLTVT.

The J gene is TRBJ2-7, the V gene TRBV4-3; 7 bases align to TRBD2. The CDR3 runs 14 residues. CDR1 and CDR2 (germline): LGHNA, YSLEER. J gave up 4 bases and V 0 bases, and 3 bases lay outside the gene matches. The CDR3 nucleotides are TGCGCCAGCAGCCAAGAAGCCGGGGGGTACGAGCAGTACTTC. The encoded protein is CASSQEAGGYEQYF.